The T cell receptor beta chain under discussion was sequenced for a study of tumor and adjacent non-tumor tissue in lung cancer. Overall study: There were approximately twelve adenocarcinoma, 2 squamous cell carcinoma and 1 small cell lung cancer cases. Some 3.9 million productive TCRbeta reads were obtained per sample on average.

The template was RNA from unsorted bulk tissue. TCRbeta libraries were built with three rounds of nested PCR, modified from ARM-PCR. TCRdb analysed the multiplex PCR reads with MiXCR anew, one entry per CDR3 protein. Among 100,000 to 120,000 distinct CDR3 sequences listed, 84% were seen once. Study results and limitations: TCR diversity was significantly greater in tumor than normal lung tissue. In normal lung, the top 100 clones were significantly more dominant than in tumor.

This clonotype was seen at least ten times. What it binds is not known. Germline loops: CDR1 MGHRA, CDR2 YSYEKL. V gave up 0 bases and J gave up 6 bases, with 8 bases separating them. CDR3 size: 13 residues. The chain is built from TRBV4-1 and TRBJ1-2; D is uncertain. Sample: lung tumor tissue. This receptor was taken from a man between 70 and 80 years old with non-small cell lung cancer. This chain's CDR3 is CASSQERVDGYTF. The DNA of the CDR3 is TGCGCCAGCAGCCAAGAAAGGGTGGATGGCTACACCTTC.